These 27 T cell receptor beta chains were sequenced from one sample in a study of cytomegalovirus exposure and HLA in healthy donors. Primers: 60 Vbeta forward and 13 Jbeta reverse. The protocol was immunoSEQ multiplex PCR, while the TCRdb copy is restricted to in-frame clones and leaves out a portion. The sample yields 90,000 to 120,000 clones, approximately 76% seen once. The sequencing input was PBMCs. These receptors all come from a man aged 18 to 29 in good health and CMV-seronegative.

This CDR3 is CASTSRGDLQPQHF. The CDR3 DNA reads TGTGCCAGTACCAGCAGGGGGGATCTCCAGCCCCAGCATTTT. The chain uses TRBV19 and TRBJ1-5, with 7 bases that match TRBD1. Trimming removed 7 bases from V and 7 bases from J; junction bases left unmatched: 10. This CDR3 comprises 14 residues. Germline V gene lookup returns CDR1 LNHDA and CDR2 SQIVND (reference sequence). Full variable domain (remainder filled in from reference TRBV19 and TRBJ1-5): DGGITQSPKYLFRKEGQNVTLSCEQNLNHDAMYWYRQDPGQGLRLIYYSQIVNDFQKGDIAEGYSVSREKKESFPLTVTSAQKNPTAFYLCASTSRGDLQPQHFGDGTRLSIL.

V usage is TRBV18 and J usage is TRBJ2-7; 8 bases are shared with TRBD1. Trimming cost V 5 bases and J 6 bases; bases outside gene matches: 9. The germline gives CDR1 KGHSH, CDR2 LQKENI. This CDR3 contains 14 residues. The CDR3 DNA reads TGTGCCAGCTCAGCGACAGGGGAGAAGGGCGAGCAGTACTTC. It specifies CASSATGEKGEQYF.

The V and J genes are TRBV7-2 and TRBJ1-2; TRBD1 aligns across 9 bases. The CDR3 sequence is 16 residues long. Germline CDR1 and CDR2: SGHTA and FQGNSA. V was pared by 6 bases and J by 6 bases, with 14 bases of the junction left unmatched. The CDR3 nucleotides read TGTGCCAGCAGTTATACCCCCGGGACAGGGAGCGATGGCTACACCTTC. Protein: CASSYTPGTGSDGYTF.

This clone was counted between two and nine times. The rearrangement uses TRBV18 and TRBJ2-2; D remains unclear. Germline V gene sequence: CDR1 KGHSH, CDR2 LQKENI. This CDR3 region has 13 residues. The V end was cut by 2 bases, the J end by 5 bases, with 6 bases between. The CDR3: CASSPTVTGELFF. The CDR3 DNA reads as TGTGCCAGCTCACCAACGGTTACCGGGGAGCTGTTTTTT.

The chain has TRBV29-1 and TRBJ1-1, with 9 positions matching TRBD1. This CDR3 comprises 15 residues. J gave up 1 base and V 7 bases, and 10 bases lay outside the gene matches. Germline lookup yields CDR1 SQVTM and CDR2 ANQGSEA. The CDR3 sequence: CSAWTGAQGNTEAFF. CDR3 nucleotides: TGCAGCGCATGGACAGGGGCACAGGGGAACACTGAAGCTTTCTTT.

The chain couples TRBV6-5 to TRBJ2-7, with 8 nucleotides matching TRBD1. Germline trimming cut 0 bases from V and 3 bases from J; bases unmatched to any gene: 1. The germline V gene has CDR1 MNHEY and CDR2 SVGAGI. CDR3 length: 14 residues. CDR3 sequence: CASSYSGQGYEQYF. As DNA, the CDR3 is TGTGCCAGCAGTTACTCAGGACAGGGCTACGAGCAGTACTTC.

The J gene is TRBJ2-3, the V gene TRBV7-9; TRBD1 aligns across 10 bases. The V gene's germline CDR1 is SEHNR and CDR2 FQNEAQ (reference sequence). The CDR3 is 17 amino acids. V shed 2 bases, J shed 5 bases, and the junction held 10 bases outside the gene matches. For the CDR3, the DNA is TGTGCCAGCAGCTTAAAGGTCGGGACAGGGGTTGAAGATACGCAGTATTTT. Translation: CASSLKVGTGVEDTQYF. Looking up the rest from reference TRBV7-9 and TRBJ2-3 gives the full variable domain: DTGVSQNPRHKITKRGQNVTFRCDPISEHNRLYWYRQTLGQGPEFLTYFQNEAQLEKSRLLSDRFSAERPKGSFSTLEIQRTEQGDSAMYLCASSLKVGTGVEDTQYFGPGTRLTVL.

This clone was counted between two and nine times. One end of the junction varies from germline; a read error may be responsible. This sequence joins TRBV10-3 and TRBJ1-4; tentative D call: TRBD1 (6 bases). The CDR3 is 11 amino acids. CDR1 and CDR2 from the germline V gene are ENHRY and SYGVKD. CDR3 sequence (DNA): TGTGCCATCAGCGATAGTCGGGACAAGACCTTT. Its protein is CAISDSRDKTF.

The chain joins TRBV5-5 to TRBJ2-2; TRBD1 agrees at 8 bases. The CDR3 has 15 amino acids. CDR1 and CDR2 from the germline V gene are SGHKS and YYEKEE (reference sequence). Trimming removed 4 bases from V and 5 bases from J; junction bases left unmatched: 7. This chain's CDR3 is CASSVDRVWTGELFF. CDR3 sequence (DNA): TGTGCCAGCAGCGTGGACAGGGTATGGACCGGGGAGCTGTTTTTT.

As to this clone: Other DNA sequences within the sample encode an identical CDR3. The rearrangement joins TRBV14 to TRBJ1-1; possibly TRBD1 for D (6 bases). Per germline, CDR1 SGHDN and CDR2 FVKESK. The CDR3 is made up of 15 amino acids. Trimming stripped 1 base from V and 0 bases from J, with 9 bases between. CDR3 sequence (DNA): TGTGCCAGCAGCCAAGGTGCAGGGGTGAACACTGAAGCTTTCTTT. Residues: CASSQGAGVNTEAFF.

The chain carries TRBV4-2 and TRBJ1-5; D is unclear. The V gene's germline CDR1 is LGHNA and CDR2 YNFKEQ. The CDR3 sequence is 15 residues long. V was clipped by 0 bases and J by 3 bases, with 9 bases between them. CDR3 in amino acids: CASSQEDGNNQPQHF. DNA of the CDR3: TGTGCCAGCAGCCAAGAGGACGGGAACAATCAGCCCCAGCATTTT.

V and J are TRBV25-1 and TRBJ2-1; unclear D gene. Trimming removed 3 bases from V and 0 bases from J, with 9 bases in between. CDR1 and CDR2 (germline): MGHDK, SYGVNS. The CDR3 has 15 amino acids. Written as DNA, the CDR3 is TGTGCCAGCAGTGACCGGTTACCCTCCTACAATGAGCAGTTCTTC. Its protein is CASSDRLPSYNEQFF.

This clone was recorded only once. This rearrangement joins TRBV5-1 to TRBJ2-1; 8 nucleotides align to TRBD1. CDR3 length: 17 residues. The V gene's germline CDR1 is SGHRS and CDR2 YFSETQ. The J segment lost 0 bases and the V segment lost 5 bases, leaving 10 bases of the junction unmatched. The CDR3: CASSLTLGTGSYNEQFF. CDR3 coding DNA: TGCGCCAGCAGTCTTACACTCGGGACAGGCTCCTACAATGAGCAGTTCTTC. Supplemented by reference TRBV5-1 and TRBJ2-1, the full variable domain reads KAGVTQTPRYLIKTRGQQVTLSCSPISGHRSVSWYQQTPGQGLQFLFEYFSETQRNKGNFPGRFSGRQFSNSRSEMNVSTLELGDSALYLCASSLTLGTGSYNEQFFGPGTRLTVL.

This clone was observed once. The gene calls are TRBV29-1 and TRBJ1-2, with D perhaps matching TRBD1 (5 bases). There are 12 residues in the CDR3. Per the germline V gene, CDR1 is SQVTM and CDR2 is ANQGSEA. The V end was cut by 7 bases, the J end by 0 bases, with 9 bases between. CDR3: CSAGTSNYGYTF. For the CDR3, the DNA is TGCAGCGCTGGGACTTCTAACTATGGCTACACCTTC.

The V gene is TRBV6-5, the J gene TRBJ2-7, with TRBD2 as a possible D gene (7 bases). The V end was cut by 6 bases, the J end by 3 bases, with 18 bases between. Germline V gives CDR1 MNHEY, CDR2 SVGAGI. This CDR3 has 15 amino acids. The CDR3, as DNA: TGTGCCAGCAGCCCCTTTGGAGGGGGGGACTACGAGCAGTACTTC. Protein: CASSPFGGGDYEQYF.

This clone was detected only once. The genes are TRBV19 and TRBJ1-2; D call uncertain. The CDR3 extends over 13 amino acids. Germline CDR1 is LNHDA and CDR2 is SQIVND (reference sequence). The germline V and J ends were trimmed by 6 bases and 0 bases, with 8 bases remaining between them. CDR3 residues: CASRQLANYGYTF. The CDR3 coding sequence is TGTGCCAGTAGACAACTAGCTAACTATGGCTACACCTTC.

This clone occurred once. CDR3 sequence (DNA): TGTGCCAGCAGCTCTGGGACAGGGGCCCACGAGCAGTACTTC. This encodes CASSSGTGAHEQYF. V and J are TRBV5-4 and TRBJ2-7; 10 bases are shared with TRBD1. The junction had 5 bases not matched to a gene; V was cut back by 3 bases and J by 5 bases. This CDR3 is built from 14 residues. Germline V gene data show CDR1 as SGHNT and CDR2 as YYREEE (reference sequence).

The chain carries TRBV5-6 and TRBJ2-7; perhaps TRBD2 as D (5 bases). The CDR3 covers 15 residues. Trimming shortened V by 3 bases and J by 2 bases, and 15 bases separated the two germline ends. CDR1 SGHDT and CDR2 YYEEEE come from the germline V gene. This CDR3 is CASSSLGREAYEQYF. In nucleotides, the CDR3 is TGTGCCAGCAGCTCCCTCGGACGGGAAGCCTACGAGCAGTACTTC.

The chain employs TRBV4-1 and TRBJ2-5; the D is unclear. Matching the DNA end better, TRBJ2-7 makes the J call doubtful. There are 13 residues in the CDR3. Germline V gives CDR1 MGHRA, CDR2 YSYEKL. CDR3 sequence reads: CASSQETLSEQYF. CDR3 coding DNA: TGCGCCAGCAGCCAAGAAACTCTCAGCGAGCAGTACTTC.

The CDR3 region is CASSPTGTGYTF. CDR3 nucleotide sequence: TGTGCCAGCAGCCCGACAGGGACGGGCTACACCTTC. The chain employs TRBV6-6 and TRBJ1-2, with TRBD1 matching 7 bases. The ends lost 6 bases at V and 8 bases at J; junction bases unmatched: 6. Germline CDR1 and CDR2: MNHNY and SVGAGI (reference sequence). The CDR3 runs to 12 residues.

The V gene is TRBV27, the J gene TRBJ2-7, with a possible D match to TRBD2 (5 bases). CDR1 and CDR2 (germline): MNHEY, SMNVEV (reference sequence). This CDR3 has 14 amino acids. Trimming took off 6 bases at V and 6 bases at J, with 18 bases between the two ends. The CDR3 DNA reads as TGTGCCAGCAGAAGGTCCGGGAAGCTTGGCGAGCAGTACTTC. Translated, it gives CASRRSGKLGEQYF.

The CDR3 loop reads CASSPRDRVAGANVLTF. The CDR3 DNA reads as TGTGCCAGTAGTCCCCGGGACAGGGTGGCGGGGGCCAACGTCCTGACTTTC. V and J are TRBV19 and TRBJ2-6, with 9 bases fitting TRBD1. This CDR3 has 17 residues. In germline, CDR1 is LNHDA, CDR2 SQIVND (reference sequence). V was clipped by 5 bases and J by 4 bases; unmatched bases: 9.

The rearrangement uses TRBV19 and TRBJ1-2, with 8 bases that match TRBD1. The CDR3 is 13 residues long. Germline trimming cut 9 bases from V and 7 bases from J; bases unmatched to any gene: 10. CDR1 is LNHDA and CDR2 is SQIVND in the germline V gene (reference sequence). The CDR3 nucleotides read TGTGCCAGCAAGACAGGGGAGAGGTTTGGCTACACCTTC. Residues: CASKTGERFGYTF.

The CDR3: CASSRGRGGLHNEQFF. As DNA, the CDR3 is TGCGCCAGCAGCCGGGGGAGAGGGGGCTTACACAATGAGCAGTTCTTC. The chain is built from TRBV4-3 and TRBJ2-1; 7 nucleotides match TRBD1. The germline V gene has CDR1 LGHNA and CDR2 YSLEER. J lost 5 bases, V lost 4 bases, and 11 bases had no gene match. This CDR3 is built from 16 residues.

The rearrangement links TRBV7-3 to TRBJ2-3; D remains unclear. This CDR3 is 13 amino acids long. V lost 2 bases, J lost 2 bases, and 5 bases lay in between. CDR1 SGHTA and CDR2 FQGTGA come from the germline V gene. The CDR3 reads CASSLGFTDTQYF. The CDR3 region has the DNA TGTGCCAGCAGCTTAGGCTTCACAGATACGCAGTATTTT.

The V gene is TRBV10-3, the J gene TRBJ2-5; 11 bases fit TRBD2. V lost 6 bases to trimming and J lost 2 bases; unmatched junction nucleotides: 11. This CDR3 comprises 17 residues. CDR1 is ENHRY, CDR2 SYGVKD, per germline. CDR3 loop: CAIRSASGGPGQETQYF. In nucleotides, the CDR3 is TGTGCCATCAGGTCGGCTAGCGGGGGGCCGGGGCAAGAGACCCAGTACTTC.

The chain combines TRBV5-1 with TRBJ1-2; 8 bases line up with TRBD1. V dropped 3 bases and J dropped 8; count of bases not matched to a gene: 12. There are 15 residues in the CDR3. The germline gives CDR1 SGHRS, CDR2 YFSETQ. The CDR3 region has the DNA TGCGCCAGCAGCTCCGGACAGGGCCCGTCGTGGGGCTACACCTTC. Translation: CASSSGQGPSWGYTF. The whole variable domain, remainder taken from reference TRBV5-1 and TRBJ1-2, is KAGVTQTPRYLIKTRGQQVTLSCSPISGHRSVSWYQQTPGQGLQFLFEYFSETQRNKGNFPGRFSGRQFSNSRSEMNVSTLELGDSALYLCASSSGQGPSWGYTFGSGTRLTVV.